This record concerns one T cell receptor beta chain sequence. V shed 0 bases and J shed 5 bases, with 13 bases lying between them. CDR1 and CDR2 (germline): SGHNT, YENEEA. The CDR3 runs to 15 residues. The data are from a study of blood T cell repertoires in COVID-19. Across the whole study: The analysed material was cDNA or gDNA that came from T cells, B-cell-depleted T cells, or PBMCs.

Study processing details: Quantification of nucleated cells was approximated via reference gene primer amplification. TCRdb's table, derived via immunoSEQ multiplex PCR, lists solely in-frame clones and lacks some. That table gives V, J and clone size, and the DNA gave D and trimming. The table includes approximately 290,000 clones, roughly 87% detected once. The V call is TRBV11-3, the J call TRBJ1-1; no definite D call. Sequenced sample: peripheral blood. This TCR came from a man younger than 30 with active or convalescent COVID-19. CDR3 region: CASSLDLSGRTEAFF. The CDR3 DNA sequence: TGTGCCAGCAGCTTAGACTTGTCGGGGAGAACTGAAGCTTTCTTT.